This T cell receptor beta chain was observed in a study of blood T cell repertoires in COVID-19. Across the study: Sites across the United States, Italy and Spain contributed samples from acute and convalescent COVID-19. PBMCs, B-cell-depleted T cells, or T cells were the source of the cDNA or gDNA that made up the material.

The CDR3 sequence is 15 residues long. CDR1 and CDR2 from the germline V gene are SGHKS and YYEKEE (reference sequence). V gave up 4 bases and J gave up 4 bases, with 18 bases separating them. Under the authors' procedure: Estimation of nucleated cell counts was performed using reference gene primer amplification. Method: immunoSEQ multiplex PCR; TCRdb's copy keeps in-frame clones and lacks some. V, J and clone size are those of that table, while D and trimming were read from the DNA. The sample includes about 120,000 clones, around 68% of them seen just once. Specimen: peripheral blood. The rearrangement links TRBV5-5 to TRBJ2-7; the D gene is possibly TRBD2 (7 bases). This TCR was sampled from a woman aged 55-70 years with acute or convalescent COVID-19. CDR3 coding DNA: TGTGCCAGCAGCCGGGGGGCCAGCGGGGCGTACGAGCAGTACTTC. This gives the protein CASSRGASGAYEQYF.